This TCR beta chain was captured in a study of shared clonotypes between healthy human individuals (dated by TCRdb to 2018 to 2021). Notes on the research overall: A couple of women and a few men aged 18 to 49 years were included in the cohort. To estimate repertoire size and how much clonotypes are shared between individuals, the study performed deep sequencing of blood TCR repertoires from five healthy adults. To increase sequencing depth and limit assay-specific biases, different laboratories used diverse techniques to prepare libraries and sequence TCR repertoires. Per donor, leukapheresis produced somewhere between about 0.94 and 9.5 billion PBMCs.

The table lists this clone with many counts. Its antigen is not yet known. The record has no base qualities; no much larger clone is one base away. Other DNA sequences in the sample encode the same CDR3. TCR CDR3 regions were amplified from genomic DNA by multiplex PCR using the deep immunoSEQ assay. For each cell subset, the extracted genomic DNA was distributed evenly across all wells of several immunoSEQ 96-well plates, and each plate served as one replicate. For unsorted PBMC, about 300 ng of genomic DNA, equivalent to tens of thousands of T cell genomes, went into each replicate PCR. Unsorted PBMC genomic DNA was sequenced across ten immunoSEQ deep assay plates. The purified libraries were quantified using a Qubit 3.0 fluorometer, sized with a Bioanalyzer 2100, and then quantified again using the KAPA Library Quantification kit. A separate single-read 150-cycle Illumina NextSeq 550 flow cell was used to sequence each immunoSEQ 96-well plate. The original pipeline was this. Because the immunoSEQ output held only junctional sequences and lacked quality scores, the filtering could not match the filtering applied to full-length reads. To assign V/J genes and CDR3, sequences were annotated using PyIR, a Python wrapper for IgBLAST v1.9, with IMGT germline references. Any read was removed if the V/J assignment was weak (E-value above 1e-6), the CDR3 was missing, or the read contained stop codons, out-of-frame junctions, or ambiguous translated residues. V3J clonotypes were defined by identical inferred V gene, J gene, and CDR3 amino acid sequence. The percentage overlap between two repertoires was calculated by dividing the number of shared unique clonotypes by the size of the smaller repertoire. Richness of each repertoire was evaluated using RTK rarefaction, the Chao1 estimator, and Recon v2.1 estimates of unobserved clonotypes. TCRdb's version of the immuneACCESS table is confined to in-frame rearrangements and falls short of the full clone set. An unresolved V gene accounts for under half of the shortfall where checked; the remainder is of unknown origin. The V and J calls and clone size were taken over from that table, and D and trimming were inferred from the DNA. Recorded for this sample are roughly 500,000 clones; 76% of them occurred a single time. The ten largest clones take up around 13% of the sample.

The donors were healthy, HIV-negative adults who had no recently reported acute infections or vaccinations. Every donor was a Caucasian adult residing in Nashville, Tennessee, USA. For unsorted samples, roughly 86 million PBMCs were counted and genomic DNA was extracted with the QIAamp DNA Blood Mini kit. Blood was obtained by leukapheresis, after which PBMCs were separated by Ficoll-Histopaque density gradient centrifugation and cryopreserved in liquid nitrogen vapor phase. What the study reported, not specific to this receptor: Sampling was limited to blood, and TCR repertoires in tissue likely differ from TCR repertoires in blood. Pairwise subsampling led to the expectation that sequencing depth would affect the degree of clonotype sharing among donors. The small number of donors limited the genetic and exposure-history diversity represented.

The sequencing sample was made of PBMCs. The receptor comes from a woman aged 40 to 49 in good health. Some clones in this sample may be carry-over from other donors' samples.

Here the CDR3 is given as CASSNDRSNIQYF. The base sequence is TGTGCCAGCAGCAACGACAGGTCCAACATTCAGTACTTC. This receptor chain uses TRBV7-9 and TRBJ2-4, and perhaps TRBD1 as D gene, on 6 matching bases. The CDR3 runs 13 residues from the cysteine to the phenylalanine. This entry keeps only the CDR3 DNA: 39 bases, framed from base 1. V was cut back by 5 bases and J by 7 bases, leaving a gap of 12 bases between them. As encoded in the germline V gene (reference sequence), CDR1 is SEHNR while CDR2 is FQNEAQ.